Listed below are T cell receptor beta chains from one sample, sequenced in a study of cytomegalovirus exposure and HLA in healthy donors. Clones were read by immunoSEQ multiplex PCR, and TCRdb kept only the in-frame ones, dropping some. This sample has about 140,000 clones, with about three quarters found just once. The sample was PBMCs. These receptors were taken from a male donor in good health and CMV-seropositive. Each CDR3 is given with its conserved first and last residue. The D gene is left open where the match is weak. Size values are once, few and many counts, or a class for expanded clones, and some rows have none.

TRBJ1-2 | TRBV9 | NA | NA | TGTGCCAGCAGCGGGCCGGGAGCCGACTATGGCTACACCTTC | CASSGPGADYGYTF
TRBJ1-2 | TRBV4-1 | NA | TRBD1 | TGCGCCAGCAGCCAAGAACTTTCCGGGACAGGGTTTGGGGGCTACACCTTC | CASSQELSGTGFGGYTF
TRBJ2-5 | TRBV6-1 | NA | NA | TGTGCCAGCAGTGGACTACCGGGGAGTGGAGAGACCCAGTACTTC | CASSGLPGSGETQYF
TRBJ2-7 | TRBV13 | NA | NA | TGTGCCAGCAGCCTATCCTACGAGCAGTACTTC | CASSLSYEQYF
TRBJ1-1 | TRBV7-3 | once | TRBD1 | TGTGCCAGCAGCCCCACAGGGGAACACACTGAAGCTTTCTTT | CASSPTGEHTEAFF
TRBJ2-1 | TRBV28 | NA | TRBD1 | TGTGCCAGCAATGTGGGACAGTATTCCTACAATGAGCAGTTCTTC | CASNVGQYSYNEQFF
TRBJ2-7 | TRBV28 | NA | TRBD2 | TGTGCCAGCACTGGACACGGGGGGAGTTACGAGCAGTACTTC | CASTGHGGSYEQYF
TRBJ2-1 | TRBV30 | NA | NA | TGTGCCTGGAGTGTATCCAGGAATGAGCAGTTCTTC | CAWSVSRNEQFF
TRBJ2-3 | TRBV6-1 | NA | NA | TGTGCCAGCAGGACCCTGGACACAGCACAGAATACGCAGTATTTT | CASRTLDTAQNTQYF
TRBJ2-4 | TRBV5-6 | NA | NA | TGTGCCAGCAGCCCGCGCCGACACGGATACATTCAGTACTTC | CASSPRRHGYIQYF
TRBJ2-2 | TRBV28 | NA | NA | TGTGCCAGCAGTTTATGGTTCAGACAACTAGGCACCGGGGAGCTGTTTTTT | CASSLWFRQLGTGELFF
TRBJ2-7 | TRBV6-6 | once | NA | TGTGCCAGCAGTTCCGAAAGATTCTACGAGCAGTACTTC | CASSSERFYEQYF
TRBJ1-5 | TRBV27 | once | NA | TGTGCCAGCAGGGAAGGACACAATCAGCCCCAGCATTTT | CASREGHNQPQHF
TRBJ1-1 | TRBV2 | NA | NA | TGTGCCAGCCGGGCTGGATTGGGGCACGGCACTGAAGCTTTCTTT | CASRAGLGHGTEAFF
TRBJ2-7 | TRBV7-2 | NA | NA | TGTGCCAGCATTTTGCCCGGAGGAATTGGATACGAGCAGTACTTC | CASILPGGIGYEQYF
TRBJ1-1 | TRBV5-8 | NA | NA | TGTGCCAGCAGCTTGGCTATACAGTGGATGAACACTGAAGCTTTCTTT | CASSLAIQWMNTEAFF
TRBJ2-2 | TRBV29-1 | NA | TRBD2 | TGCAGCGTTCCCGGGGGGACCGGGGAGCTGTTTTTT | CSVPGGTGELFF
TRBJ2-1 | TRBV4-3 | NA | NA | TGCGCCAGCAGCCAAGAAGGAGGGATGCCTAGTCCCTACAATGAGCAGTTCTTC | CASSQEGGMPSPYNEQFF
TRBJ2-5 | TRBV7-9 | NA | TRBD1 | TGTGCCAGCAGCTTGGGACAGGGGGAGACCCAGTACTTC | CASSLGQGETQYF
TRBJ2-1 | TRBV7-9 | NA | TRBD2 | TGTGCCAGCAGCTTAAGCGGGAGTCCTAATGAGCAGTTCTTC | CASSLSGSPNEQFF
TRBJ2-1 | TRBV5-1 | NA | TRBD2 | TGCGCCAGCAGCTTGTTTAGCGGGAGGACTATTAATGAGCAGTTCTTC | CASSLFSGRTINEQFF
TRBJ2-3 | TRBV9 | NA | NA | TGTGCCAGCAGCGCGGACCTAAAGAGGGAGTATTTT | CASSADLKREYF
TRBJ2-1 | TRBV6-5 | NA | TRBD1 | TGTGCCAGCAGTTACAGGTGGACAGGGGGAGGCGATGAGCAGTTCTTC | CASSYRWTGGGDEQFF
TRBJ2-1 | TRBV29-1 | NA | TRBD2 | TGCAGCGTTGTCCTTAGCGGGGGGATCTACAATGAGCAGTTCTTC | CSVVLSGGIYNEQFF
TRBJ2-3 | TRBV7-9 | NA | TRBD1 | TGTGCCAGCAGCTTAAGACAGGGTAGCACAGATACGCAGTATTTT | CASSLRQGSTDTQYF
TRBJ1-6 | TRBV27 | NA | NA | TGTGCCAGCAGCCCTACCCTCTATAATTCACCCCTCCACTTT | CASSPTLYNSPLHF
TRBJ2-2 | TRBV9 | NA | NA | TGTGCCAGCAGCGTAGGAACGGACACCGGGGAGCTGTTTTTT | CASSVGTDTGELFF
TRBJ2-5 | TRBV7-8 | NA | TRBD1 | TGTGCCAGCAGCCCAAGGACAGGGTCACAAGAGACCCAGTACTTC | CASSPRTGSQETQYF
TRBJ1-1 | TRBV27 | NA | NA | TGTGCCAGCATAAATAGAGATGAAGCTTTCTTT | CASINRDEAFF
TRBJ2-7 | TRBV29-1 | NA | NA | TGCAGCGTCCGGGATGTAGGGACCTACGAGCAGTACTTC | CSVRDVGTYEQYF
TRBJ2-3 | TRBV5-1 | NA | TRBD1 | TGCGCCAGCAGCGACAGGGATGGAGATACGCAGTATTTT | CASSDRDGDTQYF
TRBJ2-3 | TRBV5-1 | once | TRBD2 | TGCGCCAGCAGCTTTAGCGGGGGGCGGGCAGATACGCAGTATTTT | CASSFSGGRADTQYF
TRBJ1-4 | TRBV10-3 | few | NA | TGTGCCATCAGTGAAGGTCAGGAAAATGAAAAACTGTTTTTT | CAISEGQENEKLFF
TRBJ2-1 | TRBV20-1 | NA | TRBD1 | TGCAGTGTACAGGGGGGTAAGCAGTTCTTC | CSVQGGKQFF
TRBJ1-6 | TRBV19 | NA | TRBD1 | TGTGCCAGTAGTATGGGGGACAGGGGGATATCACCCCTCCACTTT | CASSMGDRGISPLHF
TRBJ2-1 | TRBV19 | NA | NA | TGTGCCAGTAGTCCATCAGCGGGCCACAATGAGCAGTTCTTC | CASSPSAGHNEQFF
TRBJ2-7 | TRBV29-1 | NA | TRBD2 | TGCAGCGTTGGGCTAGCGGGACCCTACGAGCAGTACTTC | CSVGLAGPYEQYF
TRBJ1-1 | TRBV27 | NA | NA | TGTGCCAGCAGTCCCGGGACTCGGGCTGAAGCTTTCTTT | CASSPGTRAEAFF
TRBJ1-2 | TRBV4-1 | NA | TRBD1 | TGCGCCAGCAGCTCATGGACAGGGAGGGATGGCTACACCTTC | CASSSWTGRDGYTF
TRBJ1-1 | TRBV7-9 | NA | NA | TGTGCCAGCAATCAAATTTTGAACACTGAAGCTTTCTTT | CASNQILNTEAFF
TRBJ2-5 | TRBV2 | NA | TRBD2 | TGTGCCAGCTCGGGGACTAGCAATCCCCAAGAGACCCAGTACTTC | CASSGTSNPQETQYF
TRBJ1-1 | TRBV5-1 | NA | NA | TGCGCCAGCAGCACGGGACAAAATGAGGTTGAAGCTTTCTTT | CASSTGQNEVEAFF
TRBJ1-2 | TRBV28 | NA | TRBD1 | TGTGCCAGCAGTTCACTTTTGACAGGGGATCCCTATGGCTACACCTTC | CASSSLLTGDPYGYTF
TRBJ1-4 | TRBV18 | NA | NA | TGTGCCAGCTCACCTACACAGCCAGCTAATGAAAAACTGTTTTTT | CASSPTQPANEKLFF
TRBJ2-7 | TRBV4-1 | NA | NA | TGCGCCAGCAGCCAAGGTCCCCCCGACAGGGCGGGATACGAGCAGTACTTC | CASSQGPPDRAGYEQYF
TRBJ1-4 | TRBV4-1 | NA | TRBD1 | TGCGCCAGCAGCCAGAGGGACAGGGGCCTTGAAAAACTGTTTTTT | CASSQRDRGLEKLFF
TRBJ2-7 | TRBV27 | NA | TRBD2 | TGTGCCAGCAGTTGGAGCGGGGGTTCCTACGAGCAGTACTTC | CASSWSGGSYEQYF
TRBJ2-7 | TRBV19 | NA | NA | TGTGCCAGTAGTGGTGGAGCAGTAAGCGAGCAGTACTTC | CASSGGAVSEQYF
TRBJ1-2 | TRBV7-3 | NA | NA | TGTGCCAGCAGCTTACCAGGGGACTATGGCTACACCTTC | CASSLPGDYGYTF
TRBJ2-3 | TRBV5-4 | NA | TRBD2 | TGTGCCAGCAGCTTGGATAGCGGGGGAGGTACAGATACGCAGTATTTT | CASSLDSGGGTDTQYF
TRBJ2-1 | TRBV2 | NA | NA | TGTGCCAGCAGTCCCAGGGTCCCGCAGTTCTTC | CASSPRVPQFF
TRBJ2-5 | TRBV18 | NA | NA | TGTGCCAGCTCACCACCCGAAGAGACCCAGTACTTC | CASSPPEETQYF
TRBJ2-5 | TRBV25-1 | NA | NA | TGTGCCAGCAGTGAGGCTAGGGGGGGGAAGACCCAGTACTTC | CASSEARGGKTQYF